The sequence of this T cell receptor (beta chain) was determined in a study of human T cells and chemical hapten exposure. General study points: The number of TCRs over 1 in 1000 frequency stayed unchanged after DPC. Relative to controls, expanded TCRs formed significantly more large CDR3 similarity clusters.

V dropped 3 bases and J dropped 0 bases, with 12 bases sitting between them. The CDR3 has 16 residues. CDR1 MNHNS and CDR2 SASEGT come from the germline V gene. Comment on this clonotype: Antigen specificity is unknown.

Time point defined: patch test 2, 6 weeks after DPC sensitization. The sample's treatment: therapeutic diphenylcyclopropenone sensitization with weekly scalp DPC. The authors' processing: Samples contained a median of roughly 93,000 TCRs, with a range of about 23,224 to 700,000. TCRdb processed the RACE reads anew with MiXCR; each CDR3 protein has one entry. What appears here as the V and J calls and clone size reflects TCRdb's work, not the paper's. The table lists hundreds of thousands of distinct CDR3 sequences, about 6% of them singletons, with around 5.6% in the top ten. The receptor's source is a woman between 18 and 29 years old with alopecia areata. Some clones in this sample may be carry-over from other donors' samples. Sequencing was performed on whole blood, taken in connection with sensitization to the hapten diphenylcyclopropenone (DPC). The gene calls are TRBV6-1 and TRBJ2-4; no firm D call. The CDR3: CASSDWMMGAKNIQYF. The CDR3 DNA reads as TGTGCCAGCAGTGATTGGATGATGGGAGCCAAAAACATTCAGTACTTC.